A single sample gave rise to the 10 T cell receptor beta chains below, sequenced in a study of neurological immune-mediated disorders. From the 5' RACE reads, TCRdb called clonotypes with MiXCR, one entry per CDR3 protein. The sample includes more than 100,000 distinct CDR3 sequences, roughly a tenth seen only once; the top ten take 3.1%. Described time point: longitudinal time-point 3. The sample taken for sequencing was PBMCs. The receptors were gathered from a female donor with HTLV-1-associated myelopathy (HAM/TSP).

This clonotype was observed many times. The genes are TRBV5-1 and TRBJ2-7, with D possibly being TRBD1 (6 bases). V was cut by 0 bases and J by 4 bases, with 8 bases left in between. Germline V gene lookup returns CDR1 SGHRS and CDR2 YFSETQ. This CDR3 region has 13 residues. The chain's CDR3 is CASSLETGYEQYF. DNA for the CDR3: TGCGCCAGCAGCTTGGAAACAGGGTACGAGCAGTACTTC.

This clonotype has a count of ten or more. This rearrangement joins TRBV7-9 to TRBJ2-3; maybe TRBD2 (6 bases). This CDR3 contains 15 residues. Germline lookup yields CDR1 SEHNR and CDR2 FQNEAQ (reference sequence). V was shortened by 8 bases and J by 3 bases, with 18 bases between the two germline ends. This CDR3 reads CASRGGRRTTDTQYF. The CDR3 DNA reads TGTGCCAGCCGGGGAGGCAGAAGGACAACAGATACGCAGTATTTT. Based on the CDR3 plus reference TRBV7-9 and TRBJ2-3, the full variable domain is DTGVSQNPRHKITKRGQNVTFRCDPISEHNRLYWYRQTLGQGPEFLTYFQNEAQLEKSRLLSDRFSAERPKGSFSTLEIQRTEQGDSAMYLCASRGGRRTTDTQYFGPGTRLTVL.

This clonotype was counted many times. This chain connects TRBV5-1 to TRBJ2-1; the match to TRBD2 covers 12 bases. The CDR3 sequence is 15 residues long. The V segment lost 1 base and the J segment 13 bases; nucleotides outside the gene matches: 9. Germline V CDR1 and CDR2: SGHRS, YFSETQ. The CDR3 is CASSLLAGGPRDQFF. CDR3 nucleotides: TGCGCCAGCAGCTTGCTAGCGGGGGGGCCTCGTGATCAGTTCTTC.

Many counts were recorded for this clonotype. The DNA of the CDR3 is TGTGCCAGCAGCTTGACAGAATCACAAAACACCGGGGAGCTGTTTTTT. Amino acid sequence: CASSLTESQNTGELFF. The rearrangement joins TRBV7-8 to TRBJ2-2; D is possibly TRBD1 (5 bases). The CDR3 contains 16 residues. The ends were cut back, 3 bases at V and 2 bases at J, with 13 bases in the middle. Germline V CDR1 and CDR2: SGHVS, FQNEAQ.

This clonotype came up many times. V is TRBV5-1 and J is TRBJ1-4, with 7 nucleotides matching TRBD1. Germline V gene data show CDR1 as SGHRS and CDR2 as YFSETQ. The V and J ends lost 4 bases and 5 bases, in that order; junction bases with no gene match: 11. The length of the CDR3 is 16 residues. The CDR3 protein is CASSRDRQSGNEKLFF. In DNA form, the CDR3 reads TGCGCCAGCAGCAGGGACAGACAATCAGGGAATGAAAAACTGTTTTTT.

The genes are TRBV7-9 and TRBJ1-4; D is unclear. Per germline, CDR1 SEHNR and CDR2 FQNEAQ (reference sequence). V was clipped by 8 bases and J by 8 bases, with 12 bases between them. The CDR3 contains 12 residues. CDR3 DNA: TGTGCCAGCGCTTACTTGGGGGAAAAACTGTTTTTT. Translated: CASAYLGEKLFF. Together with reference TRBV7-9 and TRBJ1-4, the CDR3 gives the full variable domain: DTGVSQNPRHKITKRGQNVTFRCDPISEHNRLYWYRQTLGQGPEFLTYFQNEAQLEKSRLLSDRFSAERPKGSFSTLEIQRTEQGDSAMYLCASAYLGEKLFFGSGTQLSVL.

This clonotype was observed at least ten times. The CDR3: CSASPEGLGRGYTF. For the CDR3, the DNA is TGCAGTGCTAGCCCGGAGGGTCTCGGGAGGGGCTACACCTTC. This chain joins TRBV20-1 and TRBJ1-2; no reliable D call. The CDR3 has 14 amino acids. The V gene's germline CDR1 is DFQATT and CDR2 SNEGSKA (reference sequence). With 3 bases removed from V and 8 bases from J, the gap between germline ends came to 19 bases.

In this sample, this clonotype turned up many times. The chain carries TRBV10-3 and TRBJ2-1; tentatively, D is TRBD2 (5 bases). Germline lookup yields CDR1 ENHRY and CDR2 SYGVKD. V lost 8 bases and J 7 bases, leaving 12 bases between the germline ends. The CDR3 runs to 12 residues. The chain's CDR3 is CAIRTSGNEQFF. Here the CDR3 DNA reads TGTGCCATCCGGACCTCGGGAAATGAGCAGTTCTTC.

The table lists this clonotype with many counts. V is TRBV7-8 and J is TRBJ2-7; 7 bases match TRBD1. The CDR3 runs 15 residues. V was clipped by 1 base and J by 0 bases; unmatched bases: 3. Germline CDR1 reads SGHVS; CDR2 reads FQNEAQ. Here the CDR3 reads CASSLGQGNSYEQYF. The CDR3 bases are TGTGCCAGCAGCTTAGGACAGGGAAACTCCTACGAGCAGTACTTC.

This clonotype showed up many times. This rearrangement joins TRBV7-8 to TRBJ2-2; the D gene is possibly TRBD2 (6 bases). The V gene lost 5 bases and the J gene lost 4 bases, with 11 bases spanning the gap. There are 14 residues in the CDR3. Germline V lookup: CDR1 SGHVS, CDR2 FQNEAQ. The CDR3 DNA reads TGTGCCAGCAGCAACCGGGACTTCACCGGGGAGCTGTTTTTT. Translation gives CASSNRDFTGELFF.